This T cell receptor (beta chain) was obtained from a study of monozygotic twins with inflammatory bowel disease. General study findings and limits: Twins classed as concordant or discordant showed no difference in repertoire similarity, possibly from limited power. Nothing supported a single strong signal or clonotype that was associated with IBD. Patient-specific immunosuppressive treatments may have made repertoires more variable.

A 6-nucleotide sample barcode was carried by the UMIs, which template switching added. TCRdb reanalyzed the 5' RACE reads and collapses them to one entry per CDR3 protein, without DNA. The repertoire table contains over 150,000 distinct CDR3 sequences. For this clonotype: Its target is not known.

Germline values: CDR1 LGHDT, CDR2 YNNKEL (reference sequence). The CDR3 covers 15 residues. Sequencing was carried out using blood. This rearrangement joins TRBV3-1 to TRBJ1-5; TCRdb outputs TRBD1, but without DNA this stays unchecked. The receptor's source is a human donor with ulcerative colitis or Crohn's disease, or a healthy co-twin of an affected twin (not recorded which). CDR3 region: CASSQDRGPNQPQHF.